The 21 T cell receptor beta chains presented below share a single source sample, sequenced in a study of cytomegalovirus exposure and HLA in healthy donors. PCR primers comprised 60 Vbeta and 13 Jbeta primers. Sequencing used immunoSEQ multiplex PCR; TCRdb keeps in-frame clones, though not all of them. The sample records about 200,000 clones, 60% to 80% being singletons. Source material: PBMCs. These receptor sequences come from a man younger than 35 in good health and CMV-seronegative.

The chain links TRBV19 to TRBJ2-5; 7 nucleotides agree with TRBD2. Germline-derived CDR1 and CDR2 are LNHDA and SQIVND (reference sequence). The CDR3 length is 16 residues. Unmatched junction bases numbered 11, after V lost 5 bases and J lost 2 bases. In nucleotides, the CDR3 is TGTGCCAGTAGTTCGCCGGGGAGGGTAGGTCAAGAGACCCAGTACTTC. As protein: CASSSPGRVGQETQYF. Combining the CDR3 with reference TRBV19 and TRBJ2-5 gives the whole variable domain DGGITQSPKYLFRKEGQNVTLSCEQNLNHDAMYWYRQDPGQGLRLIYYSQIVNDFQKGDIAEGYSVSREKKESFPLTVTSAQKNPTAFYLCASSSPGRVGQETQYFGPGTRLLVL.

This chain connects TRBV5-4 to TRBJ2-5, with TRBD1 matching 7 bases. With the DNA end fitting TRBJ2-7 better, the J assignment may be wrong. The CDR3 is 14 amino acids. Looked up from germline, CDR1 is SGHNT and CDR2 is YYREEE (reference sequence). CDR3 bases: TGTGCCAGCAGCTTGGGGGACAGTAGGGGCGAGCAGTACTTC. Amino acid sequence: CASSLGDSRGEQYF.

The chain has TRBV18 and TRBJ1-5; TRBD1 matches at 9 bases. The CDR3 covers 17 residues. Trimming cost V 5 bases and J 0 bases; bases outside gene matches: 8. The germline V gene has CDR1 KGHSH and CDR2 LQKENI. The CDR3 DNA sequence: TGTGCCAGCTCATCTCCGGGACAGGGATATAGCAATCAGCCCCAGCATTTT. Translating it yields CASSSPGQGYSNQPQHF.

The CDR3: CASSFLGTGGIAKNIQYF. The CDR3, as DNA: TGCGCCAGCAGCTTCCTCGGGACAGGGGGCATCGCCAAAAACATTCAGTACTTC. The chain is built from TRBV5-1 and TRBJ2-4; 12 nucleotides line up with TRBD1. The CDR3 is 18 amino acids. The germline gives CDR1 SGHRS, CDR2 YFSETQ. V was clipped by 2 bases and J by 1 base; unmatched bases: 7.

The CDR3 region is CATSTGQRDYEQYF. In DNA, the CDR3 is TGTGCCACCAGCACCGGACAGCGAGACTACGAGCAGTACTTC. The V and J genes are TRBV15 and TRBJ2-7; D is possibly TRBD1 (6 bases). CDR1 is LNHNV, CDR2 YYDKDF, per germline (reference sequence). V shed 4 bases and J shed 3 bases, with 13 bases lying between them. The CDR3 extends over 14 amino acids.

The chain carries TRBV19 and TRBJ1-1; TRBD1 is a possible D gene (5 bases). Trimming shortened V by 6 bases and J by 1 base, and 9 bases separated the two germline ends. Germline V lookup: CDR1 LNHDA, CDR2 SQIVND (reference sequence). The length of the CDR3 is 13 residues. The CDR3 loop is CASSWTRNTEAFF. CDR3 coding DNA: TGTGCCAGTAGCTGGACACGGAACACTGAAGCTTTCTTT.

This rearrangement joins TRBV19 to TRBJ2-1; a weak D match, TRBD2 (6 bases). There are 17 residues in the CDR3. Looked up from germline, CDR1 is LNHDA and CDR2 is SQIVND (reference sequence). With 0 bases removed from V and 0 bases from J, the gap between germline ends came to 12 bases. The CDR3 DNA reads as TGTGCCAGTAGTATAGATCCTGCGGGACTCTCCTACAATGAGCAGTTCTTC. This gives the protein CASSIDPAGLSYNEQFF.

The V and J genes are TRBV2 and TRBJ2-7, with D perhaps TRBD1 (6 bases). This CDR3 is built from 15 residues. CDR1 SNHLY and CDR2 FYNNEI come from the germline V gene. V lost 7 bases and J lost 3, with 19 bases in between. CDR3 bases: TGTGCCAGCAAAAAAGACAGGTCGAACTTCTACGAGCAGTACTTC. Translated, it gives CASKKDRSNFYEQYF. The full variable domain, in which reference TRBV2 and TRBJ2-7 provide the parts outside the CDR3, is EPEVTQTPSHQVTQMGQEVILRCVPISNHLYFYWYRQILGQKVEFLVSFYNNEISEKSEIFDDQFSVERPDGSNFTLKIRSTKLEDSAMYFCASKKDRSNFYEQYFGPGTRLTVT.

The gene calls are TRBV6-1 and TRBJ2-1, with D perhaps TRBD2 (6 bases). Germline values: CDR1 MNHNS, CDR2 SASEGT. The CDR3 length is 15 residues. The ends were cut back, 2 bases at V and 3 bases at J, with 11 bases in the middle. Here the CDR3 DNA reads TGTGCCAGCAGTGAACGGTGGGGAGGCTACAATGAGCAGTTCTTC. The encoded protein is CASSERWGGYNEQFF.

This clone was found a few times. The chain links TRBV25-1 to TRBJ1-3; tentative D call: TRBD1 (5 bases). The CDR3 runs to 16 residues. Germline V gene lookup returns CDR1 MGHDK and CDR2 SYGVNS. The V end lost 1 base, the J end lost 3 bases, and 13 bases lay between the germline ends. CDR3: CASSESGGAFGNTIYF. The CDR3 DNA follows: TGTGCCAGCAGTGAATCGGGTGGGGCTTTTGGAAACACCATATATTTT.

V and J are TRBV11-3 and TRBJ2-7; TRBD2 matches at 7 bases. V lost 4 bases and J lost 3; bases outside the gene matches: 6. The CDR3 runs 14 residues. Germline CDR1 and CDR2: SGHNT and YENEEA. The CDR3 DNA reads TGTGCCAGCAGCTGGATCACGGGGGGCTACGAGCAGTACTTC. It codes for CASSWITGGYEQYF.

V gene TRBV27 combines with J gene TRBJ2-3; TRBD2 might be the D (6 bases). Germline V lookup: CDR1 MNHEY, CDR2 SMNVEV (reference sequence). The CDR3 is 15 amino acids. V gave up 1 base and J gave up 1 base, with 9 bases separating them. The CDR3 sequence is CASSLLGGGTDTQYF. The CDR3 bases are TGTGCCAGCAGTTTATTGGGCGGGGGCACAGATACGCAGTATTTT.

The CDR3 loop is CASSLTGTDNSPLHF. CDR3 in DNA: TGTGCCAGCAGCCTGACCGGGACAGATAATTCACCCCTCCACTTT. The chain combines TRBV11-2 with TRBJ1-6; 7 bases are a match to TRBD1. V was clipped by 5 bases and J by 5 bases; unmatched bases: 6. The CDR3 covers 15 residues. Germline lookup yields CDR1 SGHAT and CDR2 FQNNGV.

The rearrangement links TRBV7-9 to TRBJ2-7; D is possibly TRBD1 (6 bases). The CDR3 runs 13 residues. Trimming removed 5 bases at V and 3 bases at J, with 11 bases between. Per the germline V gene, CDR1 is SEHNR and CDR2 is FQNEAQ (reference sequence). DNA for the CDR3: TGTGCCAGCAGCCCCCAGACAGGCTACGAGCAGTACTTC. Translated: CASSPQTGYEQYF.

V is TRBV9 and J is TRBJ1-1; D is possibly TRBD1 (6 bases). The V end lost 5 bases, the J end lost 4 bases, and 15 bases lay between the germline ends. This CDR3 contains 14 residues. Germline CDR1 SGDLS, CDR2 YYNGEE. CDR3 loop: CASSRATGSTEAFF. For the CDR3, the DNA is TGTGCCAGCAGTAGGGCTACAGGGTCCACTGAAGCTTTCTTT.

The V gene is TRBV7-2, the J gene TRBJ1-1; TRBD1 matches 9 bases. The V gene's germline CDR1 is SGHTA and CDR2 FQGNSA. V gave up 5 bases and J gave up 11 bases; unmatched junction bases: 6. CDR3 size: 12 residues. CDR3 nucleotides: TGTGCCAGCAGCACCCACAGGGGGCAGGCTTTCTTT. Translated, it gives CASSTHRGQAFF.

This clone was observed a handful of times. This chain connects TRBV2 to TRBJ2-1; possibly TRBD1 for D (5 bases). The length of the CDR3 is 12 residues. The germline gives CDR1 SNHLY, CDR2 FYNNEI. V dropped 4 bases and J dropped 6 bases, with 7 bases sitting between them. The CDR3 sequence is CASSVRGNEQFF. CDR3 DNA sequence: TGTGCCAGCAGTGTAAGGGGCAATGAGCAGTTCTTC. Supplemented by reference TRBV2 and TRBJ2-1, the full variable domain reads EPEVTQTPSHQVTQMGQEVILRCVPISNHLYFYWYRQILGQKVEFLVSFYNNEISEKSEIFDDQFSVERPDGSNFTLKIRSTKLEDSAMYFCASSVRGNEQFFGPGTRLTVL.

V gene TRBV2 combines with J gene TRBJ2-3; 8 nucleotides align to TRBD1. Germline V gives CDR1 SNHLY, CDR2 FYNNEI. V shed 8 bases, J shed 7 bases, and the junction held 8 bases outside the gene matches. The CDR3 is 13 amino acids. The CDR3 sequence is CASPETGGNTQYF. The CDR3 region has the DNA TGTGCCAGCCCCGAAACAGGGGGAAATACGCAGTATTTT.

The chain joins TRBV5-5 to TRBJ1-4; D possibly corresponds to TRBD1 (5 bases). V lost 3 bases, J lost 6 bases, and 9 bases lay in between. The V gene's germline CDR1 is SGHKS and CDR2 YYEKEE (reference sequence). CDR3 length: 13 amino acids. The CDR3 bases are TGTGCCAGCAGCTGGGGCGGAGATGAAAAACTGTTTTTT. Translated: CASSWGGDEKLFF.

The CDR3 region has the DNA TGCGCCAGCAGCTTGGCGGCTAGCGGGAGTCACGAGCAGTACTTC. Encoded protein: CASSLAASGSHEQYF. The chain couples TRBV5-1 to TRBJ2-7, with 10 bases aligning to TRBD2. The CDR3 has 15 residues. Germline CDR1 and CDR2: SGHRS and YFSETQ. V was clipped by 0 bases and J by 5 bases; unmatched bases: 5.

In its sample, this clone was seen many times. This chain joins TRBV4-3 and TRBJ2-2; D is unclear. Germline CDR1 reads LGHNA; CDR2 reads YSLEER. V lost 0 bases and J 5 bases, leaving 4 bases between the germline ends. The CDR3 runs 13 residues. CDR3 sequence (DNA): TGCGCCAGCAGCCAAGATGAGACCGGGGAGCTGTTTTTT. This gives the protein CASSQDETGELFF.